This paragraph covers one T cell receptor beta chain sequence. Its antigen remains unidentified. Unique molecular identifiers were present in the TCR beta cDNA libraries. Input amounts of about 0.95 to 10 million T cells were used. These gave around 500,000 cDNA molecules, so each molecule approximated one T cell. Via MiXCR, TCRdb re-called the PCR reads, giving one row per CDR3 protein. Of 820,000 or so distinct CDR3 sequences in the sample, about 53% were seen once. This sample was taken from a study of post-analysis software for immune sequencing data. Across the study: Relapsing-remitting, secondary progressive and progressive-relapsing multiple sclerosis were all included among the disease courses.

The study, taken as a whole, reports: The study found significantly lower normalized Chao1 diversity in multiple sclerosis patients than in controls. Under F measure analysis, samples from one preparation batch co-clustered strongly.

The clonotype comes from a girl aged 5-17 years with multiple sclerosis. The sample was blood.

DNA of the CDR3: TGTGCCATCAGTGAGGGCCACGGGGGATCAAGGGGGAATGAGCAGTTCTTC. Translating gives CAISEGHGGSRGNEQFF. The chain links TRBV10-3 to TRBJ2-1, with D possibly being TRBD1 or TRBD2 (6 bases each). CDR3 size: 17 residues. Germline CDR1 and CDR2: ENHRY and SYGVKD. Trimming took 2 bases from V and 7 from J, leaving 21 bases between them.